One T cell receptor (beta chain) is described in this entry. This sample was taken from a study of blood T cell repertoires in COVID-19. As for the study in general: The origin of the acute and convalescent COVID-19 samples was the United States, Italy and Spain. T cells, B-cell-depleted T cells, or PBMCs provided the cDNA or gDNA that served as material.

CDR3 length: 13 amino acids. V dropped 6 bases and J dropped 4 bases, with 10 bases sitting between them. Some clones are missing from TCRdb's copy, which holds only in-frame ones; the method was immunoSEQ multiplex PCR. The repertoire holds some 60,000 clones, 80% to 85% seen once, with approximately 20% in the top ten. This sequence was found in a man aged 25-45 years with COVID-19, enrolled during active disease. The rearrangement links TRBV12-3 or TRBV12-4 to TRBJ2-1; D is ambiguous. Sequenced material: peripheral blood. In DNA, the CDR3 is TGTGCCAGCAGACTCATTAAGTACAATGAGCAGTTCTTC. It translates to CASRLIKYNEQFF.